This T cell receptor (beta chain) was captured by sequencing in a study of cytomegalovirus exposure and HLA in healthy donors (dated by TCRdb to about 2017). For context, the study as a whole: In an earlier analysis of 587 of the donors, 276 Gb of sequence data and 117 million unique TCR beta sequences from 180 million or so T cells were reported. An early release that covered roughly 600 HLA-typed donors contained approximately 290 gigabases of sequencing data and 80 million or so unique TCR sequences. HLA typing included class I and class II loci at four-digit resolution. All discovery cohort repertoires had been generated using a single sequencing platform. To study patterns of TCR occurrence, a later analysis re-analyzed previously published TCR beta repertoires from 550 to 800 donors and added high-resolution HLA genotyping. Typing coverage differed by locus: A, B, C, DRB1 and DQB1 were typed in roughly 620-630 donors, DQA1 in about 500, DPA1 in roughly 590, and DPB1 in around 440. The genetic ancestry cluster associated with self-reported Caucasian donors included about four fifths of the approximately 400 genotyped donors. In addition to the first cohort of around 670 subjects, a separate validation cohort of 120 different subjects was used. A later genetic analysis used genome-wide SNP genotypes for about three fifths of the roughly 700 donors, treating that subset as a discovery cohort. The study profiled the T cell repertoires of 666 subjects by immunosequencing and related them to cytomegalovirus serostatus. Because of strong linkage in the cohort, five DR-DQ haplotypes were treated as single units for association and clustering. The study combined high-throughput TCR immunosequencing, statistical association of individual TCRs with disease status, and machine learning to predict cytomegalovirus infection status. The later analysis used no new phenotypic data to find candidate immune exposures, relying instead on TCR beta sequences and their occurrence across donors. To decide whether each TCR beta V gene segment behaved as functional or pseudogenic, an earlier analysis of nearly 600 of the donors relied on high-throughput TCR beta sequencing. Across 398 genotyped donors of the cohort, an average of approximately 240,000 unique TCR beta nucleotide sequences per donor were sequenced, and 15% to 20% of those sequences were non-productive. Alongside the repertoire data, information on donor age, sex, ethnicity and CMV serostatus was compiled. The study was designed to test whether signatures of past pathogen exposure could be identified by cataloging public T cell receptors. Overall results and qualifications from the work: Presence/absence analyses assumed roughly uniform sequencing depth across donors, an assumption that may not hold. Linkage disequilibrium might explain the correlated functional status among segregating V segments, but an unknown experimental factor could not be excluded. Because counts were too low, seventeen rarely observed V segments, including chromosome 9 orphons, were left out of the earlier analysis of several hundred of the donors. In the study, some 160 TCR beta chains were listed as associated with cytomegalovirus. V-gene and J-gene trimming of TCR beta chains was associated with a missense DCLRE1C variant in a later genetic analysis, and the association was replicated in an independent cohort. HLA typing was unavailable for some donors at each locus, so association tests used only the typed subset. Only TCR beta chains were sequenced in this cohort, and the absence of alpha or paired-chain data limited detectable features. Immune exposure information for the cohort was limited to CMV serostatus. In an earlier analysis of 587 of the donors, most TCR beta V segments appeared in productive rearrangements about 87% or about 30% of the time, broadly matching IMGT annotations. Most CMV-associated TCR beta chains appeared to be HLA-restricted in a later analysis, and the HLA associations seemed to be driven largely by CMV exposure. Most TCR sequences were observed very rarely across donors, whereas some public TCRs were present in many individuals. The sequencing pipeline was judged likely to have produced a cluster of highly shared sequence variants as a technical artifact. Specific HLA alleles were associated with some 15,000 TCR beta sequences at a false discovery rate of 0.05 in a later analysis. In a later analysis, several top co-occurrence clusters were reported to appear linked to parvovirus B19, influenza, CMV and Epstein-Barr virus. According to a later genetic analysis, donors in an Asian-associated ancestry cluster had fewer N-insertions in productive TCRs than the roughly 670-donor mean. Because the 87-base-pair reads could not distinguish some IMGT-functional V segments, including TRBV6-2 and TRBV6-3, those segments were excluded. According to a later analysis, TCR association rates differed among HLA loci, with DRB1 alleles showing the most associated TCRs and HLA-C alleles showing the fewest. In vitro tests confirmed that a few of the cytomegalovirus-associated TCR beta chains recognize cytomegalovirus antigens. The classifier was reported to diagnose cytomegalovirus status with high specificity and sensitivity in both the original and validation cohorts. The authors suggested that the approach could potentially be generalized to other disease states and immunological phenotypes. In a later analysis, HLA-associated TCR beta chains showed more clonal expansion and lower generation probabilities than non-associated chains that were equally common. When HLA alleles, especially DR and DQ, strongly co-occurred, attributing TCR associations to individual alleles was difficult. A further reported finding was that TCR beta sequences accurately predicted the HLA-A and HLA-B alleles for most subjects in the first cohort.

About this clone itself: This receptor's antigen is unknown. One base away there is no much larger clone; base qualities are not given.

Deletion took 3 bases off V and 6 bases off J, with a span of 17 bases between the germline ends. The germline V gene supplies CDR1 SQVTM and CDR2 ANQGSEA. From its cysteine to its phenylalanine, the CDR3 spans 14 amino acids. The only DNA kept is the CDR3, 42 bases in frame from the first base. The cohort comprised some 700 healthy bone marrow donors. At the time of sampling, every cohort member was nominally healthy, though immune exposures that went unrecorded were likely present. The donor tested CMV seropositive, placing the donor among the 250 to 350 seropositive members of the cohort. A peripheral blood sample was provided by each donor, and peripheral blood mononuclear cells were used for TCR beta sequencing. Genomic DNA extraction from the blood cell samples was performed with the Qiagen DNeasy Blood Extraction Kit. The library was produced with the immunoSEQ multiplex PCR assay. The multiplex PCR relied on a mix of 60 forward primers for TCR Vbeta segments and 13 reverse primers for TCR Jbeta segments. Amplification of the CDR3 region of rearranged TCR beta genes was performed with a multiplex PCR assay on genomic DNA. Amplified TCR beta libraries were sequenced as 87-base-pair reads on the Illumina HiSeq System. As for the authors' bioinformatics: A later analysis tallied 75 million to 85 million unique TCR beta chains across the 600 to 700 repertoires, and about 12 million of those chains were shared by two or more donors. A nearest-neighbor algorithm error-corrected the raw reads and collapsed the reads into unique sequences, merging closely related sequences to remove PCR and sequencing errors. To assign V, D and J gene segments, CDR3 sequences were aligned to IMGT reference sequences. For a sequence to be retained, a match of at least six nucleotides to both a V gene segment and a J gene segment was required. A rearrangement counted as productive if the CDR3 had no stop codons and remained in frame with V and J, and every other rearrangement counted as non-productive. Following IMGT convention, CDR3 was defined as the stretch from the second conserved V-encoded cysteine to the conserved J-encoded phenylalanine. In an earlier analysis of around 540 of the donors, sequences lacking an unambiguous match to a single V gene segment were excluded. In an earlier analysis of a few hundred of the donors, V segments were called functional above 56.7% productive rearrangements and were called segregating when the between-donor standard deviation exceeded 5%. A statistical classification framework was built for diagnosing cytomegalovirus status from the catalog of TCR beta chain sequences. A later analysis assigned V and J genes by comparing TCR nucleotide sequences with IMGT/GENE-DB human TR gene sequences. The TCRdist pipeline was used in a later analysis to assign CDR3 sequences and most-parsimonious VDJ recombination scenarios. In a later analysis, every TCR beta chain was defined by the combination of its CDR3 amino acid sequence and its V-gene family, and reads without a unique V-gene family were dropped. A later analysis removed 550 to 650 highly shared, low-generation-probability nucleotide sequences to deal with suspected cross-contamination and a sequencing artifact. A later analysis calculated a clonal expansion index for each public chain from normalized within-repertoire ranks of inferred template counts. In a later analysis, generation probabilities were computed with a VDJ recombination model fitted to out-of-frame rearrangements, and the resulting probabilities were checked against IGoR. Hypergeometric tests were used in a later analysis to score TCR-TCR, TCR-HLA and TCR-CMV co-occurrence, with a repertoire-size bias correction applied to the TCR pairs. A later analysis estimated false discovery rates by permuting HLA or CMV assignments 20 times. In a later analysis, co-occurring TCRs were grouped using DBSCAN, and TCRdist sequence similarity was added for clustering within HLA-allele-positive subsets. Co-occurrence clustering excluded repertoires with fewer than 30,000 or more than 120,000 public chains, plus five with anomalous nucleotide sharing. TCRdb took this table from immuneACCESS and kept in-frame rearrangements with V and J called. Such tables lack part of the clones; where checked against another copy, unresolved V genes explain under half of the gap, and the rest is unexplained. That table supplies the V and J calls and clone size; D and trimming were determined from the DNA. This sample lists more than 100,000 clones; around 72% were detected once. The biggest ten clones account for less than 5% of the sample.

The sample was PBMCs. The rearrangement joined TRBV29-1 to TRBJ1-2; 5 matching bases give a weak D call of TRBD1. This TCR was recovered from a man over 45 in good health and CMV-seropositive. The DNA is TGCAGCGTTGAGGAAAGGTCCCAGGGTCATGGCTACACCTTC. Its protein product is CSVEERSQGHGYTF.